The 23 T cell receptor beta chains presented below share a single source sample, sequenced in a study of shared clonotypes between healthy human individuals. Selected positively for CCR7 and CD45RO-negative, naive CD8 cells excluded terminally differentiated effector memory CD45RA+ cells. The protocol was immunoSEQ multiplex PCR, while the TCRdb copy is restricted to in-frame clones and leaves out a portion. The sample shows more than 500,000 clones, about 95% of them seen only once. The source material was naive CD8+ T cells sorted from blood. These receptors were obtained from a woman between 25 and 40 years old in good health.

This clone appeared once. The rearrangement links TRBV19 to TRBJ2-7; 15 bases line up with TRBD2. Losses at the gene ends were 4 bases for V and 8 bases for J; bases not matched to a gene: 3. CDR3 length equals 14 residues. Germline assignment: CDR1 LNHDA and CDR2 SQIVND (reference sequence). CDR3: CASSRTSGRAKQYF. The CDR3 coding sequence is TGTGCCAGTAGTAGGACTAGCGGGAGGGCCAAGCAGTACTTC.

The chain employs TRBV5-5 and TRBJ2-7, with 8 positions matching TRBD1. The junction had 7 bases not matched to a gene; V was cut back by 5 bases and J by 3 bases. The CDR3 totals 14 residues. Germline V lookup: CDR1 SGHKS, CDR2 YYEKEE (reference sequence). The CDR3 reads CASRDRGHYYEQYF. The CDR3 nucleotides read TGTGCCAGCAGAGACAGGGGACATTACTACGAGCAGTACTTC.

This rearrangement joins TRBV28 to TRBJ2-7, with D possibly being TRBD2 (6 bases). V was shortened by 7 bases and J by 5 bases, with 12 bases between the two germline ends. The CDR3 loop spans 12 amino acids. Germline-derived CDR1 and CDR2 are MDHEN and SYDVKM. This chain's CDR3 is CASNAGRHEQYF. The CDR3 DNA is TGTGCCAGCAACGCGGGGCGCCACGAGCAGTACTTC.

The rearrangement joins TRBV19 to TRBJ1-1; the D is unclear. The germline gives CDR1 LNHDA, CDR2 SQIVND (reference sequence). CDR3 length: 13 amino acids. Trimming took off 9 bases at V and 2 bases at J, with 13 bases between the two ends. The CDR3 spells CASRETPNTEAFF. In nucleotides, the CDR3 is TGTGCCAGCCGGGAGACACCAAACACTGAAGCTTTCTTT.

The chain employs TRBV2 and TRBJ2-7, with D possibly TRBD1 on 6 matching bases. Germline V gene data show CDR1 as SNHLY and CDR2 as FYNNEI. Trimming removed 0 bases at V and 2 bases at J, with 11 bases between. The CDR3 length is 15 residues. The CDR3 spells CASSEAGGATYEQYF. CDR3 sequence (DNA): TGTGCCAGCAGTGAAGCAGGGGGTGCCACCTACGAGCAGTACTTC.

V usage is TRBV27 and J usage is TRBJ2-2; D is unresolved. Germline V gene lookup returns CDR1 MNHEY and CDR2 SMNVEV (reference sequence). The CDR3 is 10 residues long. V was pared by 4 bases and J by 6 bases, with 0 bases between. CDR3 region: CASSSGELFF. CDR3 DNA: TGTGCCAGCAGTTCCGGGGAGCTGTTTTTT.

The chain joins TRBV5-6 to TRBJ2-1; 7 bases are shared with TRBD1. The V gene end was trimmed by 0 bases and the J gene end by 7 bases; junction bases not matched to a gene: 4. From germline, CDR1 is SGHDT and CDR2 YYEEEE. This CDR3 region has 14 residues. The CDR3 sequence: CASSLGQGWNEQFF. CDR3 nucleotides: TGTGCCAGCAGCTTGGGACAGGGATGGAATGAGCAGTTCTTC.

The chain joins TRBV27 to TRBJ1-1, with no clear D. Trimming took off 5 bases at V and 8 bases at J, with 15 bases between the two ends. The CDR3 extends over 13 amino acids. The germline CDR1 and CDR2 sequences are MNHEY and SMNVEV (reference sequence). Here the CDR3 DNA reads TGTGCCAGCAGTCCTCTGGGCGGGGAGGAAGCTTTCTTT. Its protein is CASSPLGGEEAFF.

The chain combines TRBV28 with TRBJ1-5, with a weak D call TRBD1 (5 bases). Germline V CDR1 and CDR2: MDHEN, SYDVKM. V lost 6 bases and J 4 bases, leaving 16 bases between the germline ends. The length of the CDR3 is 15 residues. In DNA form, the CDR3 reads TGTGCCAGCAGAAGTACGGGACGGACAAATCAGCCCCAGCATTTT. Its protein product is CASRSTGRTNQPQHF.

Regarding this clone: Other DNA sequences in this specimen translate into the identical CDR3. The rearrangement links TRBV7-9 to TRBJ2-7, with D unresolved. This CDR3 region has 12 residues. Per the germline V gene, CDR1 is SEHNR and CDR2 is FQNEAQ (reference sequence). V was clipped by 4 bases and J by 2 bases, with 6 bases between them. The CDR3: CASSWNTYEQYF. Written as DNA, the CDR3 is TGTGCCAGCAGCTGGAACACCTACGAGCAGTACTTC.

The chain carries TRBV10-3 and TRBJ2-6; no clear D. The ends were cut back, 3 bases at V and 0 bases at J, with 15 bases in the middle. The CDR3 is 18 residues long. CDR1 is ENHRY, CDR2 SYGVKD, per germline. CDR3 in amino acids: CAISDPTAPGSGANVLTF. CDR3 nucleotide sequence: TGTGCCATCAGTGACCCCACCGCCCCGGGCTCTGGGGCCAACGTCCTGACTTTC.

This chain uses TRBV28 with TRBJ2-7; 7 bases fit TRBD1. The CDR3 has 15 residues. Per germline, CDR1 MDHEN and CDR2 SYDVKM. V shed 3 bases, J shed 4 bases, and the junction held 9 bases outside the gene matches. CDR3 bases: TGTGCCAGCAGTTTCGACAGGGAAGGGGGATACGAGCAGTACTTC. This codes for CASSFDREGGYEQYF.

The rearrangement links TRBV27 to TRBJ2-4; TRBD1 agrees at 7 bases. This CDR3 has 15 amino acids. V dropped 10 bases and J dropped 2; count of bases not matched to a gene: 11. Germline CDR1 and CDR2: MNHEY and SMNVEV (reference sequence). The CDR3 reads CAISDRELPKNIQYF. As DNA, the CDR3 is TGTGCCATCTCTGACAGGGAACTCCCCAAAAACATTCAGTACTTC.

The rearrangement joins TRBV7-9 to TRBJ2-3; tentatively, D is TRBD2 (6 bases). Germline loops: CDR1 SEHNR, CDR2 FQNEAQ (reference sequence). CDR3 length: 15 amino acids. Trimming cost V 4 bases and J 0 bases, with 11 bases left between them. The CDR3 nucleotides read TGTGCCAGCAGCTCCGGGGGTGCTAGCACAGATACGCAGTATTTT. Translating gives CASSSGGASTDTQYF.

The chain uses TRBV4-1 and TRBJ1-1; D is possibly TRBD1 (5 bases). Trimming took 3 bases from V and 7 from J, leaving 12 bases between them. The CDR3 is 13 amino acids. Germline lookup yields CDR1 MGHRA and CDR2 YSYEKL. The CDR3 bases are TGCGCCAGCAGCCAGCCAGGGATAGGTGAAGCTTTCTTT. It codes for CASSQPGIGEAFF.

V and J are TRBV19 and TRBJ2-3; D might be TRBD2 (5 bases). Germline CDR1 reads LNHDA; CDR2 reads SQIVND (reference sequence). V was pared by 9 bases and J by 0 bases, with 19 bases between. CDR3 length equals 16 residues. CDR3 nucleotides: TGTGCCAGCACTGAAAATAGCGCCACTAGCACAGATACGCAGTATTTT. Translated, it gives CASTENSATSTDTQYF.

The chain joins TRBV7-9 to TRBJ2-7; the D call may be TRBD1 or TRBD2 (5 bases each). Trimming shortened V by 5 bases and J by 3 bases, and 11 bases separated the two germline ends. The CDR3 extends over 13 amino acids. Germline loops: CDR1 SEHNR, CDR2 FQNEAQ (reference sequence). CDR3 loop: CASSERTSYEQYF. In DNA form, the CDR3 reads TGTGCCAGCAGCGAGCGGACAAGCTACGAGCAGTACTTC.

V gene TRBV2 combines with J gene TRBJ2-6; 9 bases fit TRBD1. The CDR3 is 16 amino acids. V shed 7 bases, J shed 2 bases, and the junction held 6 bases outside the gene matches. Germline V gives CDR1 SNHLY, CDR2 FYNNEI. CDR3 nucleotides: TGTGCCAGCAATGACAGGGGGGAGACTGGGGCCAACGTCCTGACTTTC. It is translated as CASNDRGETGANVLTF.

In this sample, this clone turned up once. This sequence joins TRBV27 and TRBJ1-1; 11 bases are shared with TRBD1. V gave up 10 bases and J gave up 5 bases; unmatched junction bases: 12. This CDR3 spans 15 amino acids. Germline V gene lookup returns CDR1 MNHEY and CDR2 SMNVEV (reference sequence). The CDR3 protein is CAILLPGTGGTEAFF. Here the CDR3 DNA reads TGTGCCATCTTATTGCCCGGGACAGGGGGAACTGAAGCTTTCTTT.

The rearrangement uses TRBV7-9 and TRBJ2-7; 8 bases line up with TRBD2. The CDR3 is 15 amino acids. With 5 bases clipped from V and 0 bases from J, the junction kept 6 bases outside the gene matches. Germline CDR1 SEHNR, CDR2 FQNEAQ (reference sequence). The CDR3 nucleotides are TGTGCCAGCAGCCCGCGGACTAGCAGCTCCTACGAGCAGTACTTC. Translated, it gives CASSPRTSSSYEQYF.

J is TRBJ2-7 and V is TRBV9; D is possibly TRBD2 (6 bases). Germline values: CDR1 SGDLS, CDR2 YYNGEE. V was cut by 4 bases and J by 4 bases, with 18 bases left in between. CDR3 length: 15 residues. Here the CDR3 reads CASSPGIAVEYEQYF. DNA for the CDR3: TGTGCCAGCAGCCCTGGCATAGCGGTAGAGTACGAGCAGTACTTC.

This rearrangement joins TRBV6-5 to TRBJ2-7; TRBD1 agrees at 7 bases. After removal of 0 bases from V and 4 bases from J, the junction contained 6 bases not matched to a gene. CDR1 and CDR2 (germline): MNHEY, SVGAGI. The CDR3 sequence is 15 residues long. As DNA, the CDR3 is TGTGCCAGCAGTTACTCCGAGGGACAGCTTTACGAGCAGTACTTC. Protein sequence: CASSYSEGQLYEQYF.

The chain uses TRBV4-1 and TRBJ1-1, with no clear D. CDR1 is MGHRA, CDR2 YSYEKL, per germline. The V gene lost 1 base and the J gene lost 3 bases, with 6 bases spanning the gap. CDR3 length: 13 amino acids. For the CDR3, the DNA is TGCGCCAGCAGCCAAGGCCTTTACACTGAAGCTTTCTTT. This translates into CASSQGLYTEAFF.